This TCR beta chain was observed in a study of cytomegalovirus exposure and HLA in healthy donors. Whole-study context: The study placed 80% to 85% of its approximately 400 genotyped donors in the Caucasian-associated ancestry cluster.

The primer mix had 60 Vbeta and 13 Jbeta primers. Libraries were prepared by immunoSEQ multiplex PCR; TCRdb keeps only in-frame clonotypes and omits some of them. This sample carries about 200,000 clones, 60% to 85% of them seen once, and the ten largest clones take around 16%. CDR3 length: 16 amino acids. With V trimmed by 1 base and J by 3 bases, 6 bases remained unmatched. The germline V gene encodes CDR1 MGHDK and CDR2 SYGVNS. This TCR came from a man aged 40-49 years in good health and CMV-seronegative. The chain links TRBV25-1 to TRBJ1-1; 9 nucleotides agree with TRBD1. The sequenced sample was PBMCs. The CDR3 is CASSEFRRTGDTEAFF. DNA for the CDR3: TGTGCCAGCAGTGAATTTAGGAGGACAGGGGACACTGAAGCTTTCTTT.